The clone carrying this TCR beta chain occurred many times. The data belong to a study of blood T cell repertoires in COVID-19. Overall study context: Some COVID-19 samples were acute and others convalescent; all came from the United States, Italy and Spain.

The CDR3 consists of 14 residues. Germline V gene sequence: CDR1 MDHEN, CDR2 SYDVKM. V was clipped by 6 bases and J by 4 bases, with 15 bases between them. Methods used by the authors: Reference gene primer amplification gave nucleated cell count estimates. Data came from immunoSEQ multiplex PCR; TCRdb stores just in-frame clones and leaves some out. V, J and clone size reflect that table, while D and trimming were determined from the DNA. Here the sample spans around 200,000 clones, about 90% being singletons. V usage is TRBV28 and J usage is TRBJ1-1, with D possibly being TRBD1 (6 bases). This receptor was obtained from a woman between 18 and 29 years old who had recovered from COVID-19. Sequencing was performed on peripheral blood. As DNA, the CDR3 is TGTGCCAGCAGGGATACAGGGAGTGGCACTGAAGCTTTCTTT. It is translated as CASRDTGSGTEAFF.